This entry concerns a single T cell receptor (beta chain). Its antigen is undetermined. TCRdb's copy holds only in-frame clones and misses some; the assay was immunoSEQ multiplex PCR. Of 80,000 to 100,000 clones listed, around nine tenths were seen once; the top ten hold around 3.9%. This sample is part of a study of cytomegalovirus exposure and HLA in healthy donors. Study context: Later analysis reported that the roughly 120 validation repertoires shared the platform of the roughly 710 first-cohort repertoires.

Germline lookup yields CDR1 MDHEN and CDR2 SYDVKM. Trimming cost V 4 bases and J 6 bases; bases outside gene matches: 4. The CDR3 contains 13 residues. Study-wide results and limits: Cytomegalovirus-associated TCR beta chains were listed, numbering over 150. There were three CMV-associated chains whose specificity for CMV antigens was confirmed in vitro.

Sequencing input: PBMCs. The source of this sequence is a woman under 40 in good health and CMV-seronegative. The chain links TRBV28 to TRBJ2-7; 9 positions agree with TRBD1. CDR3 amino acids: CASSSGQGGEQYF. In DNA form, the CDR3 reads TGTGCCAGCAGTTCGGGACAGGGCGGCGAGCAGTACTTC.